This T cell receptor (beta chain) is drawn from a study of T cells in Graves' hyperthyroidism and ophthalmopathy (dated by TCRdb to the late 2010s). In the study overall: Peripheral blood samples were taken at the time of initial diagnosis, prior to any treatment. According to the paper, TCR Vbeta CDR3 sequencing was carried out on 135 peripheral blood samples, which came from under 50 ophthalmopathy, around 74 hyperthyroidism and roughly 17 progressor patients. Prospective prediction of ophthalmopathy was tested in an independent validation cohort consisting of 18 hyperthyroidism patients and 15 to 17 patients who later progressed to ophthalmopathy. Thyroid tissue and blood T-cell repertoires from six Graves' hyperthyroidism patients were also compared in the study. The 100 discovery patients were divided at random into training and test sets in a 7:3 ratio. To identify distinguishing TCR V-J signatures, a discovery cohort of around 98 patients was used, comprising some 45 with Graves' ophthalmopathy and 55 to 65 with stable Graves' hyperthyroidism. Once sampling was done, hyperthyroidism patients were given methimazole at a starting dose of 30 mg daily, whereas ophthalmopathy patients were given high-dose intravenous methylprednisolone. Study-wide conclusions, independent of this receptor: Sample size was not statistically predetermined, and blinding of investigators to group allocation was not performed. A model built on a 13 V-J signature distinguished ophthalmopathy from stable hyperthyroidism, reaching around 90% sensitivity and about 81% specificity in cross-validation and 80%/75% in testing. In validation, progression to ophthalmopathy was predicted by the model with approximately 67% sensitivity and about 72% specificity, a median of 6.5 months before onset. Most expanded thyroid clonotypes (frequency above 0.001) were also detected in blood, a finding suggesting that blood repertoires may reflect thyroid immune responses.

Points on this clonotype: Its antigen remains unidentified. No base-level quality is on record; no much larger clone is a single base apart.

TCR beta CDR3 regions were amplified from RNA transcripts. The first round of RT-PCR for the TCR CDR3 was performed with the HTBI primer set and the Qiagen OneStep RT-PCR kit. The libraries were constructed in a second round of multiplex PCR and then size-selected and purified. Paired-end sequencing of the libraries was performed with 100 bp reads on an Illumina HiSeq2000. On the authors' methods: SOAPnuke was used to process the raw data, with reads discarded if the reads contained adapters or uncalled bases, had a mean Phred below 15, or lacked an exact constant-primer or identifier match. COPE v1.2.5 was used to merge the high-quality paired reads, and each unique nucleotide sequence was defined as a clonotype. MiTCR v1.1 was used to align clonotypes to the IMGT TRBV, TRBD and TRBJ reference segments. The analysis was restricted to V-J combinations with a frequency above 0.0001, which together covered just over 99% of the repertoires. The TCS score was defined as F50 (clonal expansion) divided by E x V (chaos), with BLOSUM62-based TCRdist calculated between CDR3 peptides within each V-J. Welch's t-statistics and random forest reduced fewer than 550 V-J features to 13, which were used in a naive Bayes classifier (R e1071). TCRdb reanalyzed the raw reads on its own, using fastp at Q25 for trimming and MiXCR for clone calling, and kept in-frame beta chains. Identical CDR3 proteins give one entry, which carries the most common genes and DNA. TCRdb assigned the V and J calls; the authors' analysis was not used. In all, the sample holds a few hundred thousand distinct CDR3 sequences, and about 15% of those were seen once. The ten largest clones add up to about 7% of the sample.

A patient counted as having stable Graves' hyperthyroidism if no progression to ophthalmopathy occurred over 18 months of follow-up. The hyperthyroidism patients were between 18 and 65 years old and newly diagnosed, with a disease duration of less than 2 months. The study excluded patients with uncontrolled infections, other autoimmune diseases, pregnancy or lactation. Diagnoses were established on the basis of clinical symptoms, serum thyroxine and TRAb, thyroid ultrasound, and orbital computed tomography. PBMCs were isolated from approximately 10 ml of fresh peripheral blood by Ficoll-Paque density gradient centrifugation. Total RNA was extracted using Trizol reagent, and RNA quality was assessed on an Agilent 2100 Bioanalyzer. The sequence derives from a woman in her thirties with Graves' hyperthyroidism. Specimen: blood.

The nucleotide sequence is TGCAGCTCCGCAACCGGGGGGGGATTCACTGAAGCTTTCTTT. Its coded protein is CSSATGGGFTEAFF. The rearranged chain carries TRBV29-1 and TRBJ1-1; a tentative D call is TRBD1 (5 bases match). V and J are truncated by 8 bases and 4 bases respectively, leaving an intervening sequence of 20 bases. In the germline V gene, CDR1 corresponds to SQVTM and CDR2 to ANQGSEA. The CDR3, from cysteine to phenylalanine, totals 14 residues. Left in the record is the CDR3 DNA by itself, 42 bases read in frame from the first base.